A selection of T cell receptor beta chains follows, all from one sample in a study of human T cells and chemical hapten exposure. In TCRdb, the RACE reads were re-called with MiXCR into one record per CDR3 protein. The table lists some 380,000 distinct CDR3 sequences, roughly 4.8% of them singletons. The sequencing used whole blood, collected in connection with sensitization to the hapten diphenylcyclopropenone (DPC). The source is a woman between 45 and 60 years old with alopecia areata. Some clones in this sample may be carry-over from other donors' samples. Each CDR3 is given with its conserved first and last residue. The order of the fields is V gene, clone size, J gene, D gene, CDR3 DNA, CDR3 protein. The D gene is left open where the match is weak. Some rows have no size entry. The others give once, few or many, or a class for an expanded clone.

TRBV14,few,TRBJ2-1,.,TGTGCCAGCAGCCCGGCGGGGAGTCGGGAGCAGTTCTTC,CASSPAGSREQFF
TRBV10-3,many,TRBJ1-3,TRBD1,TGTGCCATCAGCTATATTCAGGGGGCAACTGGAAACACCATATATTTT,CAISYIQGATGNTIYF
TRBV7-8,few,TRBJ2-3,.,TGTGCCAGCAGCTTACTTGTCAGCACAGATACGCAGTATTTT,CASSLLVSTDTQYF
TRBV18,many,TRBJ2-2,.,TGTGCCAGCTCACCGTCTAGCGCTAACACCGGGGAGCTGTTTTTT,CASSPSSANTGELFF
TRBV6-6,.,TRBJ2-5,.,TGTGCCAGCAAAATTCAAGAGACCCAGTACTTC,CASKIQETQYF
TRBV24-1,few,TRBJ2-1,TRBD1,TGTGCCACCAGTCCAACAGGGGGCTACTACAATGAGCAGTTCTTC,CATSPTGGYYNEQFF
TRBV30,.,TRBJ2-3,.,TGTGCCTGGACAGAAATAGCTAGCACAGATACGCAGTATTTT,CAWTEIASTDTQYF
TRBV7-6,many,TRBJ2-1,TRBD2,TGTGCCAGCAGCTTAGCTAGCGGGGGCCTCAATGAGCAGTTCTTC,CASSLASGGLNEQFF
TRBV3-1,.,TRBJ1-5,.,TGTGCCAGCAGCCCCTCCTCAGGACCGGGCCAGCCCCAGCATTTT,CASSPSSGPGQPQHF
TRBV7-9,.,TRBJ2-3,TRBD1,TGTGCCAGCAATCCCAGGGACAGGGGCACAGATACGCAGTATTTT,CASNPRDRGTDTQYF
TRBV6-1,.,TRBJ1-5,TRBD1,TGTGCCAGCAGTGGGACAGGGTACAATCAGCCCCAGCATTTT,CASSGTGYNQPQHF
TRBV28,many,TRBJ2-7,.,TGTGCCAGCCAGGGTAACGGCGAGCAGTACTTC,CASQGNGEQYF
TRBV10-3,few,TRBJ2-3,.,TGTGCCATCGGGGCCGAGAACACAGATACGCAGTATTTT,CAIGAENTDTQYF
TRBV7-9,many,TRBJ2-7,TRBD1,TGTGCCAGCAGACCGGCCCTCCTGACAGGGTCCGAGGACGAGCAGTACTTC,CASRPALLTGSEDEQYF
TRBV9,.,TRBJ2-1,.,TGTGCCAGCAGCGTAAGGGTCGACAATGAGCAGTTCTTC,CASSVRVDNEQFF
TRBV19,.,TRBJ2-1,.,TGTGCCAGTAGAAACCCTCGGGGCGGAGCCAATGAGCAGTTCTTC,CASRNPRGGANEQFF
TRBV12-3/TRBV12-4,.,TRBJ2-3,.,TGTGCCAGCAGTTTATTAAACAGGTCCCCAGATACGCAGTATTTT,CASSLLNRSPDTQYF
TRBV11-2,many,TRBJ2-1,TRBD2,TGTGCCAGCAGCTTCCTACCGGGACTAGGCAATGAGCAGTTCTTC,CASSFLPGLGNEQFF
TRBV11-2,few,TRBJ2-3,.,TGTGCCAGCAGCGCGGGACAAAGCACAGATACGCAGTATTTT,CASSAGQSTDTQYF
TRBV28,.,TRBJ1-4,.,TGTGCCAGCAGTTTATTCAGAACTAATGAAAAACTGTTTTTT,CASSLFRTNEKLFF
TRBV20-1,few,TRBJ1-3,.,TGCAGTGCTAGAGATGGACAGATCTCTGGAAACACCATATATTTT,CSARDGQISGNTIYF
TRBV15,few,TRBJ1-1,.,TGTGCCACCAGACCGGGTGCCCTGAACACTGAAGCTTTCTTT,CATRPGALNTEAFF
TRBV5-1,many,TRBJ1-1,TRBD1,TGCGCCAGCAGCTTGGTGGAGGGGGCGAGGACTGAAGCTTTCTTT,CASSLVEGARTEAFF
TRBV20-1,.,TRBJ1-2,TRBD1,TGCAGTGCTAGAGGGGTTGGCCTCCAGGGGGAGGATGGCTACACCTTC,CSARGVGLQGEDGYTF
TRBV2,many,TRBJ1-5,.,TGTGCCAGCAGTGTTGGGGGGAGCAATCAGCCCCAGCATTTT,CASSVGGSNQPQHF
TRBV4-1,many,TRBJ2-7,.,TGCGCCAGCAGCCAACCAGGGGACTCCTACGAGCAGTACTTC,CASSQPGDSYEQYF
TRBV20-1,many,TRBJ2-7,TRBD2,TGCAGTGCCACTAGCGGGAGGGATACCTACGAGCAGTACTTC,CSATSGRDTYEQYF
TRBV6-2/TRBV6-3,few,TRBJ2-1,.,TGTGCCAGCAGTCGACCAGCTAACGGGGCCCGACAGTTCTTC,CASSRPANGARQFF
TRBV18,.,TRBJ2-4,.,TGTGCCAGCTCACCACCGGGACCCTGGCTGTACTTC,CASSPPGPWLYF
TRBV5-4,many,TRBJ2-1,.,TGTGCCAGCAGCGGCCGACAGGACTACAATGAGCAGTTCTTC,CASSGRQDYNEQFF
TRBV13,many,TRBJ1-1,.,TGTGCCAGCAGCTTAGGGGGCCAGAACACTGAAGCTTTCTTT,CASSLGGQNTEAFF
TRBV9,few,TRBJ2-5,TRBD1,TGTGCCAGCAGCGCCTGGGACAGGGAAGAGGAGACCCAGTACTTC,CASSAWDREEETQYF
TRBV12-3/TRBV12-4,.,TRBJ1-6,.,TGTGCCAGCAGTCCTACGGATCGGTCACCCCTCCACTTT,CASSPTDRSPLHF
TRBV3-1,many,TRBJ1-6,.,TGTGCCAGCAGCCCGGACGGCTCCTATAATTCACCCCTCCACTTT,CASSPDGSYNSPLHF
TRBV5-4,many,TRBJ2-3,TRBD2,TGTGCCAGCAGCCCGACTAGCGGGAGGCCGGCCGGCACAGATACGCAGTATTTT,CASSPTSGRPAGTDTQYF
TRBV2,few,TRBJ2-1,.,TGTGCCAGCAGTGAAGCGTATCCGGATGAGCAGTTCTTC,CASSEAYPDEQFF
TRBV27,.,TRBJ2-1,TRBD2,TGTGCCAGCAGTTGTCGCGGGACTAGCGGGAGTTGCGCCTACAATGAGCAGTTCTTC,CASSCRGTSGSCAYNEQFF
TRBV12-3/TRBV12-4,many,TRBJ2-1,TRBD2,TGTGCCAGCAGTCAACTAGCGGGGGGCTACAATGAGCAGTTCTTC,CASSQLAGGYNEQFF
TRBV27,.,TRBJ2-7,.,TGTGCCAGCAGTTTTGTGGGGACGGGCGACGAGCAGTACTTC,CASSFVGTGDEQYF
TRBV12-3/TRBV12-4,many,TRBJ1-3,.,TGTGCCAGCAGTTTAGCTCCGGGAGGGGCTAGTGGAAACACCATATATTTT,CASSLAPGGASGNTIYF
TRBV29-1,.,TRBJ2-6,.,TGCAGCGTTGAAGATCGAGGACAGATGAGCTCTGGGGCCAACGTCCTGACTTTC,CSVEDRGQMSSGANVLTF
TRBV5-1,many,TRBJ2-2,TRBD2,TGCGCCAGCAGCTTGAGGCCGGGACTAGCGGACACCGGGGAGCTGTTTTTT,CASSLRPGLADTGELFF